This TCR beta chain was recovered during a study of T cell responses to AZD1222 COVID-19 vaccine (dated by TCRdb to the early 2020s). About the full investigation: A total of over 230 trial participants underwent TCR sequencing, of whom more than 200 had received two doses of AZD1222 and around 26 had received two doses of the MenACWY control vaccine. Trial participants were enrolled into age subgroups of 18-55, 56-69 and 70-plus years, which contained roughly 150, 30 and 60 TCR-sequenced participants, respectively.

Counted from cysteine to phenylalanine, this CDR3 has 12 amino acids. The CDR3 DNA has 36 bases and is translated from base 1. Deletion took 2 bases off V and 0 bases off J, with a span of 1 base between the germline ends. Broad study findings and their caveats: Conclusions about previously exposed vaccinees are limited, since just five or six AZD1222 recipients were seropositive for SARS-CoV-2 at baseline. Reportedly, close to half of the unique spike-specific TCRs recognized epitopes lying outside the regions that are mutated in the B.1.351 and B.1.1.7 variants. In the small 56-69-year group, the increase in depth fell short of significance, most likely because of low power. The whole spike protein was spanned by vaccine-associated CD4 TCRs, and dominant responses were seen in regions 160-218 and 743-854. Because no day 14 peak-response samples were available, repertoires were characterized only after the peak T cell response. After two AZD1222 doses, both the breadth and the depth of spike-specific TCRs were significantly higher than at day 0 and than in MenACWY recipients. Participants were mostly white British, with more females than males. The authors suggested clonal diversity may have been underestimated.

The CDR3 regions of human TCRbeta chains were analyzed by immunosequencing. From the authors' description of their analysis: Repertoire TCRs were matched against a reference library of SARS-CoV-2-specific TCRs generated with the MIRA antigen-specificity platform. Breadth meant the fraction of unique TCRs that were SARS-CoV-2-associated, whereas depth meant the fraction of total T cells that were SARS-CoV-2-associated. Using the MIRA data, each spike-specific TCR was assigned both to the spike region to which the TCR was reactive and to a CD4 or CD8 class. Log10-transformed breadth and depth values were compared by one-way ANOVA with Sidak's multiple comparisons tests. In TCRdb, the immuneACCESS table is reduced to in-frame sequences with V and J assigned. These tables do not hold every clone; where another copy was compared, an unresolved V gene accounts for under half, and the others remain unexplained. V and J calls and clone size are given by that table; D and trimming were obtained from the DNA. The sample yields 110,000 or so clones; roughly 90% were counted once. Approximately 3.1% of the sample belongs to the ten largest clones.

Reading the label with the study, this specimen's time point is: baseline before first vaccination. The label giving this sample's treatment or condition can be read as: meningococcal conjugate vaccine given as trial control. The vaccinee samples were drawn from two UK trials, COV001 and COV002, one of which was a single-blind randomized controlled phase 2/3 trial testing AZD1222 (ChAdOx1 nCoV-19) in healthy adults. Trial participant PBMC samples were collected at day 0 and day 28 after the second dose for TCRbeta chain sequencing. For this clone: Its cognate antigen has yet to be identified. One base away there is no much larger clone; base qualities are not given.

The receptor was isolated from an adult in good health. The rearrangement combines TRBV12-3 or TRBV12-4 with TRBJ1-1, with no reliable assignment of the D segment. Sequences were derived from peripheral blood, sampled on day 0 of MenACWY control vaccination. The CDR3 region: CASSLMNTEAFF. The nucleotide sequence is TGTGCCAGCAGTTTAATGAACACTGAAGCTTTCTTT.